This TCR beta chain derives from a study of human T cells and chemical hapten exposure. Time point here: patch test 1, 2 weeks after DPC sensitization. As for treatment: therapeutic diphenylcyclopropenone sensitization with weekly scalp DPC. This CDR3 spans 14 amino acids. CDR1 is MDHEN, CDR2 SYDVKM, per germline. Between the trimmed V and J ends, which lost 3 bases and 5 bases, there was a span of 14 bases. Each CDR3 protein gets one entry after TCRdb re-called the RACE reads with MiXCR. The repertoire holds roughly 180,000 distinct CDR3 sequences, with approximately 15% as singletons. The V and J genes are TRBV28 and TRBJ2-7; D is unclear. The input for sequencing was whole blood, taken in connection with sensitization to the hapten diphenylcyclopropenone (DPC). This TCR was recovered from a woman in her 30s with alopecia areata. Some clones in this sample may be carry-over from other donors' samples. CDR3 region: CASSFFNSQHEQYF. The CDR3 DNA is TGTGCCAGCAGTTTTTTTAACAGCCAGCACGAGCAGTACTTC.